These 11 T cell receptor beta chains came from one sample sequenced in a study of CD8+ T cells in alopecia areata. Sequencing relied on a cDNA template that was reverse transcribed from extracted RNA. Sequencing was performed with immunoSEQ multiplex PCR; in TCRdb, only in-frame clones are kept and a portion is missing. The profile shows around 140,000 clones, about 47% of them singletons. This specimen consisted of CD8+ T cells sorted from blood, obtained at week 0. The receptors derive from a human donor with alopecia areata.

The V and J genes are TRBV25-1 and TRBJ2-5, with a tentative D call TRBD2 (6 bases). The CDR3 has 14 amino acids. Germline V CDR1 and CDR2: MGHDK, SYGVNS. Deletions cut 8 bases from V and 4 bases from J, with 17 bases between. Here the CDR3 reads CASEGLSEGETQYF. The DNA for the CDR3 is TGTGCCAGCGAGGGACTCTCGGAAGGAGAGACCCAGTACTTC.

V gene TRBV7-9 combines with J gene TRBJ2-3, with 9 bases aligning to TRBD1. V lost 1 base, J lost 2 bases, and 4 bases stayed unmatched. The CDR3 totals 16 residues. CDR1 SEHNR and CDR2 FQNEAQ come from the germline V gene (reference sequence). CDR3 loop: CASSLGGTGTTDTQYF. CDR3 in DNA: TGTGCCAGCAGCTTAGGCGGGACAGGGACCACAGATACGCAGTATTTT.

The chain employs TRBV11-2 and TRBJ2-3; the match to TRBD2 covers 12 bases. Germline V gives CDR1 SGHAT, CDR2 FQNNGV. The CDR3 is 15 amino acids. Unmatched junction bases numbered 8, after V lost 6 bases and J lost 7 bases. DNA of the CDR3: TGTGCCAGCAGGCGACTAGCGGGGGACCCTCATACGCAGTATTTT. It translates to CASRRLAGDPHTQYF.

V usage is TRBV5-6 and J usage is TRBJ2-1; possibly TRBD2 for D (6 bases). Trimming took off 4 bases at V and 5 bases at J, with 13 bases between the two ends. There are 14 residues in the CDR3. CDR1 is SGHDT, CDR2 YYEEEE, per germline. CDR3 region: CASSPGGAHNEQFF. The CDR3 nucleotides read TGTGCCAGCAGCCCCGGGGGAGCCCACAATGAGCAGTTCTTC.

The table lists this clone with many counts. The V call is TRBV4-2, the J call TRBJ2-6; the D call may be TRBD1 or TRBD2 (6 bases each). Trimming cost V 0 bases and J 2 bases, with 8 bases left between them. This CDR3 region has 16 residues. Germline assignment: CDR1 LGHNA and CDR2 YNFKEQ. For the CDR3, the DNA is TGTGCCAGCAGCCAAGAGGGGGGCGCTGGGGCCAACGTCCTGACTTTC. Its protein product is CASSQEGGAGANVLTF.

The V gene is TRBV29-1, the J gene TRBJ1-1; 7 bases line up with TRBD1. From germline, CDR1 is SQVTM and CDR2 ANQGSEA. The trim removed 1 base at V and 5 bases at J, leaving 10 bases unmatched. The CDR3 spans 15 residues. CDR3 in DNA: TGCAGCGTTGAAGGGTCTCGGACAGGTGGGACTGAAGCTTTCTTT. It encodes CSVEGSRTGGTEAFF.

The chain has TRBV4-3 and TRBJ2-7; 13 positions agree with TRBD2. CDR3 length: 17 amino acids. V shed 0 bases and J 3 bases; nucleotides not matched to a gene: 5. Per the germline V gene, CDR1 is LGHNA and CDR2 is YSLEER. CDR3 amino acids: CASSQEVLAGGNYEQYF. The CDR3 DNA follows: TGCGCCAGCAGCCAAGAGGTACTAGCGGGGGGGAACTACGAGCAGTACTTC.

This clone was counted a few times. This chain links TRBV5-6 with TRBJ1-1; 9 positions match TRBD1. The V gene end was trimmed by 7 bases and the J gene end by 5 bases; junction bases not matched to a gene: 6. Germline V CDR1 and CDR2: SGHDT, YYEEEE. The CDR3 consists of 13 residues. CDR3 sequence reads: CASETGGSTEAFF. The CDR3 region has the DNA TGTGCCAGCGAGACAGGGGGGTCGACTGAAGCTTTCTTT.

This clone appeared a few times. This rearrangement joins TRBV7-3 to TRBJ2-1; D possibly corresponds to TRBD2 (6 bases). V was shortened by 5 bases and J by 9 bases, with 14 bases between the two germline ends. The V gene's germline CDR1 is SGHTA and CDR2 FQGTGA. The CDR3 is 13 amino acids. The chain's CDR3 is CASSPRLEGEQFF. The CDR3 DNA reads as TGTGCCAGCAGCCCCCGACTAGAAGGTGAGCAGTTCTTC.

The table lists this clone with a few counts. The V gene is TRBV25-1, the J gene TRBJ1-2; no definite D call. The CDR3 length is 12 residues. Trimming removed 8 bases at V and 0 bases at J, with 7 bases between. Germline loops: CDR1 MGHDK, CDR2 SYGVNS. This CDR3 is CASEETNYGYTF. The CDR3 DNA reads as TGTGCCAGCGAGGAGACTAACTATGGCTACACCTTC.

This clone turned up a few times. The V gene is TRBV16, the J gene TRBJ2-7; D not certain. The CDR3 has 12 residues. Germline V CDR1 and CDR2: KGHSY, FQNENV. The V end lost 3 bases, the J end lost 2 bases, and 5 bases lay between the germline ends. Written as DNA, the CDR3 is TGTGCCAGCAGCCAGAACCCCTACGAGCAGTACTTC. Encoded protein: CASSQNPYEQYF.